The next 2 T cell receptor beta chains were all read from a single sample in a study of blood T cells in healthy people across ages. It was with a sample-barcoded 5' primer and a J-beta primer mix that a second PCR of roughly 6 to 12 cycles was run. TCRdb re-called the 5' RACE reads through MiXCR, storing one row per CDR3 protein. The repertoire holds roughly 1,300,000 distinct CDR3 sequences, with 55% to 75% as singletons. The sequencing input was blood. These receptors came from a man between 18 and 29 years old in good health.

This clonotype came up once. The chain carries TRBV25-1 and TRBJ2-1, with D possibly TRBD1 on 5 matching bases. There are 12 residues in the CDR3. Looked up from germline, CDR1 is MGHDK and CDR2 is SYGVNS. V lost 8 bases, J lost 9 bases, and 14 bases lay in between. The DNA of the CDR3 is TGTGCCAGCGTTAACACAGGTAGTGAGCAGTTCTTC. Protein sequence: CASVNTGSEQFF.

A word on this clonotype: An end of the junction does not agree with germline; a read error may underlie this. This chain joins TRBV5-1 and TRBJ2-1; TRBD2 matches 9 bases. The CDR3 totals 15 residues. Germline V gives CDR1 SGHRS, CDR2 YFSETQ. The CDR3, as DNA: TGCGCCAGCAGCTTGGCCTGGCTAGCGGGACACGAGCAGGTCTTC. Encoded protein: CASSLAWLAGHEQVF.